The entry below gives a single T cell receptor (beta chain) sequence along with its context. This sample stems from a study of blood T cell repertoires in COVID-19. The CDR3 extends over 15 amino acids. The germline V gene has CDR1 SGHKS and CDR2 YYEKEE (reference sequence). The V end was cut by 2 bases, the J end by 5 bases, with 16 bases between. Here immunoSEQ multiplex PCR was the method, and the copy in TCRdb shows in-frame clones only, minus some. This table holds about 54,000 clones, around nine tenths found once. This clonotype was obtained from a man in his fifties or sixties with active COVID-19. The chain couples TRBV5-5 to TRBJ2-5; D possibly corresponds to TRBD2 (6 bases). The specimen sequenced was peripheral blood. As DNA, the CDR3 is TGTGCCAGCAGCTTTGGTCAGGGCGGAGGGGAGACCCAGTACTTC. Its protein is CASSFGQGGGETQYF.